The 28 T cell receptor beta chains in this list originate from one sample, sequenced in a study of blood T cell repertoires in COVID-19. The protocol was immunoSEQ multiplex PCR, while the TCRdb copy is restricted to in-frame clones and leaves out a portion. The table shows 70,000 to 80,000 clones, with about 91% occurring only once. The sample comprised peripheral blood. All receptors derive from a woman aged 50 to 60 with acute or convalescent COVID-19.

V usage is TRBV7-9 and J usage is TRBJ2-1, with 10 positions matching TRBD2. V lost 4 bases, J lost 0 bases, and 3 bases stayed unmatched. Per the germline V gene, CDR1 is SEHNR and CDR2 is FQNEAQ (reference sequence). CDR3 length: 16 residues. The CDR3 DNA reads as TGTGCCAGCAGCTCACTAGCGGGAAGCTCCTACAATGAGCAGTTCTTC. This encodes CASSSLAGSSYNEQFF.

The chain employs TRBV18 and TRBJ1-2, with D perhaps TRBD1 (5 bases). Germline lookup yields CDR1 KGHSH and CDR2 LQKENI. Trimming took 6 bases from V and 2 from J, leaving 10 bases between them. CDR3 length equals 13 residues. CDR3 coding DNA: TGTGCCAGCTCGTCACAGGAGAACTATGGCTACACCTTC. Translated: CASSSQENYGYTF.

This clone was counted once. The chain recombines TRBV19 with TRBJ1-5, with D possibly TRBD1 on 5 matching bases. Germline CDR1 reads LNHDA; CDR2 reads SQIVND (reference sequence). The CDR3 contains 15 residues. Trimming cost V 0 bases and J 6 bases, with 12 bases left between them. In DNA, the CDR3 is TGTGCCAGTAGTATAGACAGGGTTGCCGCTCAGCCCCAGCATTTT. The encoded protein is CASSIDRVAAQPQHF. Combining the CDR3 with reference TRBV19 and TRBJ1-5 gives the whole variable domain DGGITQSPKYLFRKEGQNVTLSCEQNLNHDAMYWYRQDPGQGLRLIYYSQIVNDFQKGDIAEGYSVSREKKESFPLTVTSAQKNPTAFYLCASSIDRVAAQPQHFGDGTRLSIL.

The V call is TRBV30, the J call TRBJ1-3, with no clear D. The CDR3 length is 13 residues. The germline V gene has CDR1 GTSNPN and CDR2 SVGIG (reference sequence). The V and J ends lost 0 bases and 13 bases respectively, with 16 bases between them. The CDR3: CAWSVLPSGPIYF. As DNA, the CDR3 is TGTGCCTGGAGTGTACTTCCCTCGGGTCCGATATATTTT.

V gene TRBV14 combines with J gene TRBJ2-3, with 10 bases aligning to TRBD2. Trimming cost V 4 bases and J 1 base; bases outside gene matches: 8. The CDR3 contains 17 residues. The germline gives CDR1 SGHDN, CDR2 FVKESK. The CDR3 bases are TGTGCCAGCAGCCGTCGGACAGGGACTAGCGGCACAGATACGCAGTATTTT. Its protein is CASSRRTGTSGTDTQYF.

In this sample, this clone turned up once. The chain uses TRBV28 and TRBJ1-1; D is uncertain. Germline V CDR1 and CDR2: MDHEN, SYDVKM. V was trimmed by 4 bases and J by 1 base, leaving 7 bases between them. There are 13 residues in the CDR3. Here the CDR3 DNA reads TGTGCCAGCAGTTCGTGGCCGAACACTGAAGCTTTCTTT. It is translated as CASSSWPNTEAFF. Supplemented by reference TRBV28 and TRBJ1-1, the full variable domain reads DVKVTQSSRYLVKRTGEKVFLECVQDMDHENMFWYRQDPGLGLRLIYFSYDVKMKEKGDIPEGYSVSREKKERFSLILESASTNQTSMYLCASSSWPNTEAFFGQGTRLTVV.

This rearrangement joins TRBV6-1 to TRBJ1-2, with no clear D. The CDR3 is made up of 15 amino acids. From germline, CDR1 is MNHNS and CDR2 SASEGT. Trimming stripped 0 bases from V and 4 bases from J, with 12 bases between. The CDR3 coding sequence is TGTGCCAGCAGTGAAGCGGTGGCAGATCGCTATGGCTACACCTTC. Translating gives CASSEAVADRYGYTF.

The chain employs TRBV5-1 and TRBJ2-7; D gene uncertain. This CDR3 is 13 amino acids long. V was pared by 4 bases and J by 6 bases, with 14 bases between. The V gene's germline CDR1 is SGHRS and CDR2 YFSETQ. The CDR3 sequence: CASSPTWASEQYF. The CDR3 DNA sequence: TGCGCCAGCAGCCCCACATGGGCGAGCGAGCAGTACTTC.

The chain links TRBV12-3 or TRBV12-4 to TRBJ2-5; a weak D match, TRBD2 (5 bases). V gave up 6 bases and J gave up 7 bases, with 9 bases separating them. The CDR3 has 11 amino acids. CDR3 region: CASRAGGTQYF. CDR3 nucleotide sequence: TGTGCCAGCAGAGCCGGAGGGACCCAGTACTTC.

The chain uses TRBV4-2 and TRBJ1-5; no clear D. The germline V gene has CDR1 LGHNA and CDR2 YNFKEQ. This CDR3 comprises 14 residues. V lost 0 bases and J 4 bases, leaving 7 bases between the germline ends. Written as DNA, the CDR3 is TGTGCCAGCAGCCAAGAAAGAGGGAATCAGCCCCAGCATTTT. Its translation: CASSQERGNQPQHF.

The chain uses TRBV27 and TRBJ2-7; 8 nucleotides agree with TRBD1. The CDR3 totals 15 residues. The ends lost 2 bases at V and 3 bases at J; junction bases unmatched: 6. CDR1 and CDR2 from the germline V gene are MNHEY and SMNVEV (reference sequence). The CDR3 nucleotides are TGTGCCAGCAGTTTAAGGACAGGGAATTTCTACGAGCAGTACTTC. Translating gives CASSLRTGNFYEQYF.

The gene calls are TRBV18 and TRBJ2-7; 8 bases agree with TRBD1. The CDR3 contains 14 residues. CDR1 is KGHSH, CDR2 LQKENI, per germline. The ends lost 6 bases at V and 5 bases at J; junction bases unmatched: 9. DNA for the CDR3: TGTGCCAGCTCTCAGGCGGACAGGGCCCACGAGCAGTACTTC. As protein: CASSQADRAHEQYF.

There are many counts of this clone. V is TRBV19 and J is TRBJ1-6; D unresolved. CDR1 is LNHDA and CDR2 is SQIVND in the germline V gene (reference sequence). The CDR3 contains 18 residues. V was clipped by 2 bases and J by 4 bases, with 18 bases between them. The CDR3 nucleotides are TGTGCCAGTAGTATATTAGCCGTAGAAAGATTTTATAATTCACCCCTCCACTTT. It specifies CASSILAVERFYNSPLHF.

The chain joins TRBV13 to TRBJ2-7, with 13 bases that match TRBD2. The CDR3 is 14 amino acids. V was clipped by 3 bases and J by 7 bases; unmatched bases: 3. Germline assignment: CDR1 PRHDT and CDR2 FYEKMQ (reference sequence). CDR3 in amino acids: CASSLTSGGSEQYF. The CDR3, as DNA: TGTGCCAGCAGCTTGACTAGCGGGGGGTCTGAGCAGTACTTC.

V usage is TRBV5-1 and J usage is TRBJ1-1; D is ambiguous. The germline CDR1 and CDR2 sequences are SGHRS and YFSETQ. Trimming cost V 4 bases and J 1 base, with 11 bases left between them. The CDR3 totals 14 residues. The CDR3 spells CASSTTAGNTEAFF. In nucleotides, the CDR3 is TGCGCCAGCAGCACAACCGCGGGGAACACTGAAGCTTTCTTT.

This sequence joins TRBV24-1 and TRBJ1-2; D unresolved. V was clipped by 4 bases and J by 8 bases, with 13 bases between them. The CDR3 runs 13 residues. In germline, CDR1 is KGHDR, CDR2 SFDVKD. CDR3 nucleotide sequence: TGTGCCACCAGTGACCCAGGTCTTACCGGCTACACCTTC. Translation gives CATSDPGLTGYTF.

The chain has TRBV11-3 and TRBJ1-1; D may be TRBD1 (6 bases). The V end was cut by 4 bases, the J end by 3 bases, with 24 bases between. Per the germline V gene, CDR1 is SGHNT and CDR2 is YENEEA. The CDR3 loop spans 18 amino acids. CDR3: CASSSEVWGQPTHTEAFF. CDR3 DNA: TGTGCCAGCAGCTCCGAAGTCTGGGGGCAGCCGACACACACTGAAGCTTTCTTT.

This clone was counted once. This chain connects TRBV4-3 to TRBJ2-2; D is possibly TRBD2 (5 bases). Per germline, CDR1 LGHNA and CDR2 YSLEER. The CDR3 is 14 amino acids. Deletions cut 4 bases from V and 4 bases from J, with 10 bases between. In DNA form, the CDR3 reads TGCGCCAGCAGCCTTCACGGAGGCACCGGGGAGCTGTTTTTT. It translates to CASSLHGGTGELFF.

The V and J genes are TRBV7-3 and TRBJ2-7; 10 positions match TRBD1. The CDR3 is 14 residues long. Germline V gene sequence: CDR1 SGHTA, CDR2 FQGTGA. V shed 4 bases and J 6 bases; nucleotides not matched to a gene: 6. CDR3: CASSWGQGMGEQYF. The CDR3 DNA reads TGTGCCAGCAGCTGGGGACAGGGGATGGGCGAGCAGTACTTC.

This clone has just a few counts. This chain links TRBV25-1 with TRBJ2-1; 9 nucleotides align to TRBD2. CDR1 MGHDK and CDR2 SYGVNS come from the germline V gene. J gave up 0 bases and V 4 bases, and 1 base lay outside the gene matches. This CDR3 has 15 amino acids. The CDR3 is CASSVSGSSYNEQFF. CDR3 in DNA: TGTGCCAGCAGTGTTAGCGGGAGCTCCTACAATGAGCAGTTCTTC. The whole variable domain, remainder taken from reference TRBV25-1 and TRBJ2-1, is EADIYQTPRYLVIGTGKKITLECSQTMGHDKMYWYQQDPGMELHLIHYSYGVNSTEKGDLSSESTVSRIRTEHFPLTLESARPSHTSQYLCASSVSGSSYNEQFFGPGTRLTVL.

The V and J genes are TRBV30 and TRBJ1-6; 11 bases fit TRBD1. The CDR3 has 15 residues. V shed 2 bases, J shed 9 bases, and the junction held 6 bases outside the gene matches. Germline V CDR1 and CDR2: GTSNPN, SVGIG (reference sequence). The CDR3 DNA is TGTGCCTGGAGTCGACCGGGACAGGGGGTTTCACCCCTCCACTTT. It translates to CAWSRPGQGVSPLHF.

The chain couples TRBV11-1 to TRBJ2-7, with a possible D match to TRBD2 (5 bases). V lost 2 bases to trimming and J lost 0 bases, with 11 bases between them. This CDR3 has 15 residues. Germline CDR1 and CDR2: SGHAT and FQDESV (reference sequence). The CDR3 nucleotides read TGTGCCAGCAGCTTATTTCGGGATGTCTCCTACGAGCAGTACTTC. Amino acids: CASSLFRDVSYEQYF. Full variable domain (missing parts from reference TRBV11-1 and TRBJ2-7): EAEVAQSPRYKITEKSQAVAFWCDPISGHATLYWYRQILGQGPELLVQFQDESVVDDSQLPKDRFSAERLKGVDSTLKIQPAELGDSAMYLCASSLFRDVSYEQYFGPGTRLTVT.

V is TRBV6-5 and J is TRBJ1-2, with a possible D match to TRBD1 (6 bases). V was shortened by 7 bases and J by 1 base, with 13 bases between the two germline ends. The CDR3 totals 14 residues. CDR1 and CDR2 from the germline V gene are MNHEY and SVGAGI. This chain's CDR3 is CASTRTELNYGYTF. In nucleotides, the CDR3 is TGTGCCAGCACCAGGACAGAACTTAACTATGGCTACACCTTC.

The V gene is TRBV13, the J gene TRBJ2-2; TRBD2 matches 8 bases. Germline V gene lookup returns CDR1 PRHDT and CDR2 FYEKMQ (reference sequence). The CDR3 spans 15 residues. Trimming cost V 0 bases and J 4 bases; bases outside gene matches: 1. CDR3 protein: CASSLGAGGTGELFF. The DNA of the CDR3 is TGTGCCAGCAGCTTAGGGGCGGGAGGCACCGGGGAGCTGTTTTTT.

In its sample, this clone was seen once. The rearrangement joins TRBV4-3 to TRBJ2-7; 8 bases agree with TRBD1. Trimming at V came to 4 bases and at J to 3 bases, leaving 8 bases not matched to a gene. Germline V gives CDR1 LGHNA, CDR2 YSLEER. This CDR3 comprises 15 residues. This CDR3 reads CASSPGQGNHYEQYF. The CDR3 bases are TGCGCCAGCAGCCCAGGACAGGGCAACCACTACGAGCAGTACTTC.

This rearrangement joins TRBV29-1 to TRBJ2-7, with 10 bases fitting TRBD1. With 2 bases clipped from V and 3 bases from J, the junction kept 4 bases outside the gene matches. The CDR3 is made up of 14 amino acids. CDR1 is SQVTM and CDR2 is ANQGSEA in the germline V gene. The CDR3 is CSVESGQGLYEQYF. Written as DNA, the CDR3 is TGCAGCGTTGAATCGGGACAGGGGCTCTACGAGCAGTACTTC.

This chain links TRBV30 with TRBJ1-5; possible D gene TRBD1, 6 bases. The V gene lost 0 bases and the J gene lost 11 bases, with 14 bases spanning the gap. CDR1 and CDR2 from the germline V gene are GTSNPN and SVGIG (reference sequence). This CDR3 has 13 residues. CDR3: CAWSVQGSGSQHF. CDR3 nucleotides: TGTGCCTGGAGTGTACAGGGAAGTGGCTCCCAGCATTTT. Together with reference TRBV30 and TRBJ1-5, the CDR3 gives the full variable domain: SQTIHQWPATLVQPVGSPLSLECTVEGTSNPNLYWYRQAAGRGLQLLFYSVGIGQISSEVPQNLSASRPQDRQFILSSKKLLLSDSGFYLCAWSVQGSGSQHFGDGTRLSIL.

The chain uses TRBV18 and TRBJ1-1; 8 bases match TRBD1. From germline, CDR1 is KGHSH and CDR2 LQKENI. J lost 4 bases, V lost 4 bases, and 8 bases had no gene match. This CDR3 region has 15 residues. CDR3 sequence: CASSHQGAGGTEAFF. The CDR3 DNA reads TGTGCCAGCTCACATCAGGGGGCCGGGGGCACTGAAGCTTTCTTT.